This T cell receptor (beta chain) was sequenced in a study of T cell changes during pregnancy in multiple sclerosis. The germline CDR1 and CDR2 sequences are SGHAT and FQDESV (reference sequence). Trimming stripped 8 bases from V and 0 bases from J, with 11 bases between. CDR3 size: 14 residues. Repertoires were generated with immunoSEQ multiplex PCR, while TCRdb's copy carries only in-frame clones and drops some. Among approximately 83,000 clones, approximately 94% were seen once, and the ten largest hold about 2%. This chain connects TRBV11-1 to TRBJ1-5; TRBD1 is a possible D gene (6 bases). This receptor was taken from a female donor with multiple sclerosis, enrolled in a pregnancy study. The specimen was peripheral blood, collected in the third trimester of pregnancy. The CDR3 DNA is TGTGCCAGCTCACAGGGTTTTAGCAATCAGCCCCAGCATTTT. This codes for CASSQGFSNQPQHF. Full variable domain (missing parts from reference TRBV11-1 and TRBJ1-5): EAEVAQSPRYKITEKSQAVAFWCDPISGHATLYWYRQILGQGPELLVQFQDESVVDDSQLPKDRFSAERLKGVDSTLKIQPAELGDSAMYLCASSQGFSNQPQHFGDGTRLSIL.